The T cell receptor (beta chain) described here comes from a study of T cells in localized non-small cell lung cancer. Produced via immunoSEQ multiplex PCR; TCRdb's table is partial and in-frame only. Seen here are more than 15,000 clones, approximately 89% observed once, and the top ten hold about a quarter. Findings of the study overall: Longer overall survival was associated with a higher density of T cells in the blood. The appearance of a median 57 of the top 100 tumor clones was seen in adjacent lung. Heterogeneity within the tumor remains possible, as just one region underwent sequencing. The study found T cell clonality highest in uninvolved adjacent lung, above tumor.

As concerns this clone: What it recognizes is unknown.

The CDR3 totals 15 residues. CDR1 is SNHLY and CDR2 is FYNNEI in the germline V gene. V lost 6 bases and J 0 bases, leaving 14 bases between the germline ends. The source material was peripheral blood, sampled before any cancer treatment. This TCR came from a female donor older than 55 with stage III squamous cell lung carcinoma. The chain is built from TRBV2 and TRBJ2-5; tentative D call: TRBD1 (5 bases). The DNA for the CDR3 is TGTGCCAGCAGACACAGGACGGATTACCAAGAGACCCAGTACTTC. Protein product: CASRHRTDYQETQYF.